These 21 T cell receptor beta chains were sequenced from one sample in a study of blood T cell repertoires in COVID-19. TCRdb keeps only in-frame clones here, not all; method: immunoSEQ multiplex PCR. The sample carries about 130,000 clones, approximately 84% recorded once. Sequences were obtained from peripheral blood. These receptors were obtained from a woman between 45 and 65 years old who had recovered from COVID-19.

The chain employs TRBV7-9 and TRBJ1-4; D possibly corresponds to TRBD1 (6 bases). V was trimmed by 5 bases and J by 3 bases, leaving 16 bases between them. The CDR3 is made up of 16 amino acids. Per germline, CDR1 SEHNR and CDR2 FQNEAQ (reference sequence). CDR3 in amino acids: CASSPKYGQSNEKLFF. The CDR3 DNA reads as TGTGCCAGCAGCCCGAAATATGGACAGTCTAATGAAAAACTGTTTTTT.

This clone has only one observation. The V call is TRBV11-2, the J call TRBJ1-3; 7 bases fit TRBD1. Germline loops: CDR1 SGHAT, CDR2 FQNNGV. V trimming: 4 bases; J trimming: 2 bases; junction bases outside the gene matches: 5. This CDR3 has 15 amino acids. The CDR3 DNA reads as TGTGCCAGCAGCTCCCGACAGGGAGCTGGAAACACCATATATTTT. Its protein is CASSSRQGAGNTIYF.

CDR3 DNA: TGTGCCATCCACCGGGACAGGGGAAACACCATATATTTT. Residues: CAIHRDRGNTIYF. This rearrangement joins TRBV6-5 to TRBJ1-3, with 8 bases lining up with TRBD1. J was trimmed by 4 bases and V by 10 bases; bases with no gene match: 6. The CDR3 consists of 13 residues. Germline V gene data show CDR1 as MNHEY and CDR2 as SVGAGI.

This rearrangement joins TRBV7-2 to TRBJ2-7, with D possibly TRBD2 on 6 matching bases. The CDR3 length is 14 residues. Germline V lookup: CDR1 SGHTA, CDR2 FQGNSA. Trimming stripped 5 bases from V and 6 bases from J, with 17 bases between. The CDR3 DNA sequence: TGTGCCAGCAGCCGGACCGGGACTTCCCTCGAGCAGTACTTC. Protein sequence: CASSRTGTSLEQYF.

The V and J genes are TRBV4-1 and TRBJ1-2, with D perhaps TRBD1 (6 bases). CDR3 size: 14 residues. In germline, CDR1 is MGHRA, CDR2 YSYEKL. Trimming removed 1 base at V and 4 bases at J, with 10 bases between. CDR3 region: CASSQGLTGYGYTF. In DNA form, the CDR3 reads TGCGCCAGCAGCCAAGGATTGACAGGCTATGGCTACACCTTC.

The chain recombines TRBV14 with TRBJ1-6; D is unclear. The CDR3 contains 14 residues. Germline V gene lookup returns CDR1 SGHDN and CDR2 FVKESK. Trimming cost V 1 base and J 7 bases, with 8 bases left between them. CDR3 residues: CASSQVRGNSPLHF. The CDR3 coding sequence is TGTGCCAGCAGCCAAGTCCGCGGGAATTCACCCCTCCACTTT. Using reference TRBV14 and TRBJ1-6 for the parts outside the CDR3, the full variable domain is EAGVTQFPSHSVIEKGQTVTLRCDPISGHDNLYWYRRVMGKEIKFLLHFVKESKQDESGMPNNRFLAERTGGTYSTLKVQPAELEDSGVYFCASSQVRGNSPLHFGNGTRLTVT.

V is TRBV6-6 and J is TRBJ1-2; D remains ambiguous. Trimming stripped 3 bases from V and 10 bases from J, with 15 bases between. Germline V CDR1 and CDR2: MNHNY, SVGAGI (reference sequence). The length of the CDR3 is 13 residues. CDR3 region: CASSYRSLQDYTF. In DNA form, the CDR3 reads TGTGCCAGCAGTTATAGAAGTCTTCAGGACTACACCTTC.

This chain connects TRBV28 to TRBJ2-3; a weak D match, TRBD1 (6 bases). There are 13 residues in the CDR3. Germline V gives CDR1 MDHEN, CDR2 SYDVKM. The V end was cut by 6 bases, the J end by 9 bases, with 16 bases between. The CDR3 DNA follows: TGTGCCAGCAGCCTGACAGGCACAAGGACGCAGTATTTT. This codes for CASSLTGTRTQYF.

The V and J genes are TRBV2 and TRBJ1-3; D not resolved. This CDR3 contains 14 residues. Between the trimmed V and J ends, which lost 8 bases and 3 bases, there was a span of 14 bases. In germline, CDR1 is SNHLY, CDR2 FYNNEI. CDR3 amino acids: CASSADMNGNTIYF. The CDR3 DNA follows: TGTGCCAGCTCTGCCGACATGAATGGAAACACCATATATTTT.

This chain uses TRBV27 with TRBJ1-1; 8 positions match TRBD1. J lost 4 bases, V lost 4 bases, and 8 bases had no gene match. This CDR3 comprises 15 residues. CDR1 is MNHEY and CDR2 is SMNVEV in the germline V gene (reference sequence). DNA for the CDR3: TGTGCCAGCAGTTCGGGGACCAGGGGGCGCACTGAAGCTTTCTTT. Translating it yields CASSSGTRGRTEAFF.

The sample holds a few counts of this clone. The rearrangement uses TRBV5-1 and TRBJ2-2, with D possibly matching TRBD1 (5 bases). V gave up 0 bases and J gave up 1 base, with 10 bases separating them. Germline V gene data show CDR1 as SGHRS and CDR2 as YFSETQ. The CDR3 loop spans 16 amino acids. CDR3 nucleotide sequence: TGCGCCAGCAGCTTGGGACACAGGATGAACACCGGGGAGCTGTTTTTT. The encoded protein is CASSLGHRMNTGELFF.

The chain carries TRBV5-4 and TRBJ2-3, with D perhaps TRBD2 (5 bases). The CDR3 has 15 residues. Germline V CDR1 and CDR2: SGHNT, YYREEE (reference sequence). V was pared by 0 bases and J by 4 bases, with 12 bases between. This chain's CDR3 is CASSLAGSGADTQYF. Here the CDR3 DNA reads TGTGCCAGCAGCTTGGCCGGCAGCGGAGCAGATACGCAGTATTTT.

The chain uses TRBV3-1 (or the pseudogene TRBV3-2) and TRBJ1-1; the D is unclear. Trimming stripped 0 bases from V and 5 bases from J, with 7 bases between. Germline V gene sequence: CDR1 LGHDT, CDR2 YNNKEL (reference sequence). The CDR3 covers 13 residues. This CDR3 is CASSQERRTEAFF. The CDR3 nucleotides are TGTGCCAGCAGCCAAGAGCGGAGAACTGAAGCTTTCTTT.

The chain combines TRBV5-8 with TRBJ1-2; D unclear. Germline V gene lookup returns CDR1 SGHTS and CDR2 YDEGEE. This CDR3 spans 13 amino acids. V gave up 0 bases and J gave up 4 bases, with 7 bases separating them. The CDR3 protein is CASSLDPGYGYTF. In nucleotides, the CDR3 is TGTGCCAGCAGCTTGGATCCAGGCTATGGCTACACCTTC.

The V call is TRBV5-5, the J call TRBJ2-7; tentatively, D is TRBD2 (6 bases). Germline-derived CDR1 and CDR2 are SGHKS and YYEKEE (reference sequence). Between the trimmed V and J ends, which lost 1 base and 5 bases, there was a span of 10 bases. The CDR3 runs 13 residues. This CDR3 reads CASSLQGGNEQYF. The CDR3 DNA follows: TGTGCCAGCAGCTTGCAGGGAGGCAACGAGCAGTACTTC.

The chain has TRBV5-1 and TRBJ1-2, with 9 bases fitting TRBD1. The germline CDR1 and CDR2 sequences are SGHRS and YFSETQ. Losses at the gene ends were 1 base for V and 6 bases for J; bases not matched to a gene: 1. This CDR3 has 13 amino acids. The CDR3 DNA sequence: TGCGCCAGCAGCTTGAGGACAGGGGATGGCTACACCTTC. Amino acids: CASSLRTGDGYTF.

This clone occurred a few times. The chain carries TRBV12-3 or TRBV12-4 and TRBJ2-7; a weak D match, TRBD2 (6 bases). Trimming took 3 bases from V and 3 from J, leaving 9 bases between them. The CDR3 is 13 residues long. CDR3 sequence reads: CASSFGSGYEQYF. DNA of the CDR3: TGTGCCAGCAGTTTCGGTAGCGGCTACGAGCAGTACTTC.

The CDR3 sequence: CASSSLAIRTDTQYF. The CDR3 DNA reads as TGTGCCAGCAGCTCCCTAGCGATCCGCACAGATACGCAGTATTTT. This chain connects TRBV7-2 to TRBJ2-3; D may be TRBD2 (6 bases). Between the trimmed V and J ends, which lost 4 bases and 1 base, there was a span of 12 bases. This CDR3 is 15 amino acids long. Germline V gene lookup returns CDR1 SGHTA and CDR2 FQGNSA. The entire variable domain, with the rest obtained from reference TRBV7-2 and TRBJ2-3, is as follows: GAGVSQSPSNKVTEKGKDVELRCDPISGHTALYWYRQSLGQGLEFLIYFQGNSAPDKSGLPSDRFSAERTGGSVSTLTIQRTQQEDSAVYLCASSSLAIRTDTQYFGPGTRLTVL.

This chain links TRBV24-1 with TRBJ1-1; D possibly corresponds to TRBD1 (5 bases). The germline V gene encodes CDR1 KGHDR and CDR2 SFDVKD. The CDR3 contains 11 residues. V was pared by 4 bases and J by 9 bases, with 8 bases between. CDR3 in amino acids: CATSEGQQAFF. Here the CDR3 DNA reads TGTGCCACCAGTGAGGGGCAGCAAGCTTTCTTT.

The chain combines TRBV19 with TRBJ2-3; unclear D gene. Germline CDR1 reads LNHDA; CDR2 reads SQIVND (reference sequence). Trimming stripped 3 bases from V and 0 bases from J, with 7 bases between. This CDR3 spans 14 amino acids. The CDR3 sequence: CASSIAGSTDTQYF. CDR3 sequence (DNA): TGTGCCAGTAGTATCGCCGGGAGCACAGATACGCAGTATTTT.

The J gene is TRBJ1-2, the V gene TRBV7-9; 7 bases fit TRBD1. Trimming removed 6 bases from V and 3 bases from J; junction bases left unmatched: 7. The germline CDR1 and CDR2 sequences are SEHNR and FQNEAQ (reference sequence). The CDR3 loop spans 14 amino acids. The CDR3 loop reads CASSRTGTDYGYTF. The CDR3 nucleotides read TGTGCCAGCAGTCGTACCGGGACAGACTATGGCTACACCTTC.